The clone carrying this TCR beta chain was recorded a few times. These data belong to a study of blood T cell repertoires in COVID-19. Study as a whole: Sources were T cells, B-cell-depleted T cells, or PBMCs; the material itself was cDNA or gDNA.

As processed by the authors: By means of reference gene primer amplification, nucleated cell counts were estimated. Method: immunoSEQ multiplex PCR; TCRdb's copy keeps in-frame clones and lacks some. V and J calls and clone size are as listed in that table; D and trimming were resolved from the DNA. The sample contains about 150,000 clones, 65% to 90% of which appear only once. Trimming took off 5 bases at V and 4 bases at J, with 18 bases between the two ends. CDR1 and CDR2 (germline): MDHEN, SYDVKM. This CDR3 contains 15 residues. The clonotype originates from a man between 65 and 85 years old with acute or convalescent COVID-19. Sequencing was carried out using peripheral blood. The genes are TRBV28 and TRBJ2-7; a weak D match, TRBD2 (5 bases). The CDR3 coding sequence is TGTGCCAGCAGTCACCATACCGACCGAGGGTACGAGCAGTACTTC. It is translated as CASSHHTDRGYEQYF.